This T cell receptor beta chain was profiled in a study of response to subunit inactivated influenza vaccine. Concerning this clonotype: Antigen specificity is unknown.

Points from the study as a whole: Few additional T cells are recruited per seasonal influenza vaccination, authors suggested.

TCRdb reprocessed the RT-PCR reads via MiXCR and lists one record per CDR3 protein. The sample includes about 240,000 distinct CDR3 sequences, 9% to 15% seen only once; the top ten take over 6.5%. Losses at the gene ends were 9 bases for V and 6 bases for J; bases not matched to a gene: 18. The germline V gene has CDR1 MDHEN and CDR2 SYDVKM. CDR3 length: 16 residues. The rearrangement links TRBV28 to TRBJ2-3, with 7 bases matching TRBD2. This specimen was non-naive T cells sorted from PBMCs, taken 14 to 15 days before vaccination. The clonotype was recovered from a man between 45 and 60 years old who received an inactivated influenza vaccine. In DNA form, the CDR3 reads TGTGCCAGTCGGCAAGGACTAGTCGGGGTCGCCGATACGCAGTATTTT. Translation gives CASRQGLVGVADTQYF.